This is a list of T cell receptor beta chains from one sample in a study of OX40 agonist ivuxolimab in advanced cancers. Profiled with immunoSEQ multiplex PCR; TCRdb holds only in-frame clones, not every one. The sample consists of around 60,000 clones, approximately 81% of them appearing once. Specimen: CD4+ or CD8+ T cells sorted from blood, collected in a trial of the OX40 agonist ivuxolimab. The source is an adult with an advanced solid tumor such as melanoma, head and neck, liver or kidney cancer. Each CDR3 is given with its conserved first and last residue. A D gene is named only where the DNA matches it firmly. Part of the rows lack a size; the others show once, few, many or a class for expanded clones.

>TRBJ1-2|14|TRBV7-9|.|.
TGTGCCAGCAGCTTTGGGACACTAAACTATGGCTACACCTTC
CASSFGTLNYGYTF
>TRBJ2-1|16|TRBV7-9|TRBD2|.
TGTGCCAGCAGTAAACTAGCGGGAGCCACCGGGAATGAGCAGTTCTTC
CASSKLAGATGNEQFF
>TRBJ1-2|14|TRBV28|.|.
TGTGCCAGCACGTCGGGAGGGAGTATCTATGGCTACACCTTC
CASTSGGSIYGYTF
>TRBJ2-7|14|TRBV4-2|.|once
TGTGCCAGCAGCTTGCAACGGGCTTCCTACGAGCAGTACTTC
CASSLQRASYEQYF
>TRBJ1-5|15|TRBV12-5|.|.
TGTGCTAGTGGGGTGGATTCAGGGCTCCATCAGCCCCAGCATTTT
CASGVDSGLHQPQHF
>TRBJ2-1|16|TRBV11-1|.|.
TGTGCCAGCAGCTTAGAAGACACCTCTGTAAGGGGTGAGCAGTTCTTC
CASSLEDTSVRGEQFF
>TRBJ2-7|14|TRBV5-1|TRBD1|medium-sized
TGCGCCAGCACTAGACAGGGGGCTCCCTACGAGCAGTACTTC
CASTRQGAPYEQYF
>TRBJ1-3|15|TRBV18|TRBD1|few
TGTGCCAGCCAAACAGGGGGCCCCTCTGGAAACACCATATATTTT
CASQTGGPSGNTIYF
>TRBJ1-3|17|TRBV11-1|.|few
TGTGCCAGCAGCTTGTTCGGGGAACTAACGGCTGGAAACACCATATATTTT
CASSLFGELTAGNTIYF
>TRBJ1-5|13|TRBV5-1|.|few
TGCGCCAGCAGCTATGGACAGAATCAGCCCCAGCATTTT
CASSYGQNQPQHF
>TRBJ1-1|13|TRBV4-1|.|.
TGCGCCAGCAGCCAAACTTCGAATTTAAATGCTTTCTTT
CASSQTSNLNAFF
>TRBJ1-5|13|TRBV11-3|.|.
TGTGCCAGCAGCTTACGTGGGGGGCAGCCCCAGCATTTT
CASSLRGGQPQHF
>TRBJ1-2|15|TRBV6-1|.|.
TGTGCCAGCAGTTTGGATTTGGGGGCTAACTATGGCTACACCTTC
CASSLDLGANYGYTF
>TRBJ2-1|14|TRBV7-2|.|.
TGTGCCAGCAGCGTACGGCAGGGGGGGAATGAGCAGTTCTTC
CASSVRQGGNEQFF
>TRBJ1-2|13|TRBV6-6|.|.
TGTGCCAGCGGGCGCGGGCTCCGCTATGGCTACACCTTC
CASGRGLRYGYTF
>TRBJ2-2|16|TRBV7-9|TRBD1|.
TGTGCCAGCAGCTTACAGACAGGGGGCTCCATCGGGGAGCTGTTTTTT
CASSLQTGGSIGELFF
>TRBJ1-5|15|TRBV4-2|.|.
TGTGCCAGCAGCCAAGATCAAGGTAGCAATCAGCCCCAGCATTTT
CASSQDQGSNQPQHF
>TRBJ2-2|15|TRBV4-1|.|.
TGCGCCAGCAGTCTGTTGACCAGGGGCATCGGGGAGCTGTTTTTT
CASSLLTRGIGELFF
>TRBJ1-3|12|TRBV30|.|.
TGTGCCTGGAGTGTTTCTGGAAACACCATATATTTT
CAWSVSGNTIYF
>TRBJ2-3|15|TRBV5-1|TRBD2|.
TGCGCCAGCGGGACTAGCGGGATGATCTTAGATACGCAGTATTTT
CASGTSGMILDTQYF
>TRBJ1-3|14|TRBV6-6|.|once
TGTGCCAGCAGTTTCGGGACGGCTGGAAACACCATATATTTT
CASSFGTAGNTIYF
>TRBJ2-3|14|TRBV5-1|TRBD2|.
TGCGCCAGCAGCTTACCGGGAGGGTTTCGTACGCAGTATTTT
CASSLPGGFRTQYF
>TRBJ2-5|15|TRBV4-2|.|.
TGTGCCAGCAGCCAAGCAACGGGGTACCAAGAGACCCAGTACTTC
CASSQATGYQETQYF
>TRBJ1-1|13|TRBV2|.|.
TGTGCCAGCAGTGCCTTGATACACACTGAAGCTTTCTTT
CASSALIHTEAFF
>TRBJ1-1|14|TRBV7-9|.|few
TGTGCCAGCAGCTTCGGTTCGGTGAACACTGAAGCTTTCTTT
CASSFGSVNTEAFF
>TRBJ2-3|16|TRBV23-1|.|few
TGCGCCAGCAGTCAATCCCAAGCGGAAGAAGAAGATACGCAGTATTTT
CASSQSQAEEEDTQYF
>TRBJ2-3|19|TRBV7-8|.|.
TGTGCCAGCAGCTTAGTCCCGACAGGTTCCCCCCTTAGCACAGATACGCAGTATTTT
CASSLVPTGSPLSTDTQYF
>TRBJ1-3|15|TRBV18|.|once
TGTGCCAGCTCACCACGTACCAACTCTGGAAACACCATATATTTT
CASSPRTNSGNTIYF
>TRBJ2-2|12|TRBV18|.|.
TGTGCCAGCTCCTCCGACTCCTGGGGGCTGTTTTTT
CASSSDSWGLFF
>TRBJ1-1|16|TRBV4-2|.|once
TGTGCCAGCAGCCAAGTCCCCTCAGGGGTCCAATCTGAAGCTTTCTTT
CASSQVPSGVQSEAFF
>TRBJ2-1|16|TRBV18|TRBD1|.
TGTGCCAGCTCACCTACCGGAGACAGGGGGCCTGGTGAGCAGTTCTTC
CASSPTGDRGPGEQFF
>TRBJ1-2|15|TRBV2|.|.
TGTGCCAGCAGTGAAAACCAAGGTGATTTTGGCGGCTACACCTTC
CASSENQGDFGGYTF
>TRBJ2-2|14|TRBV5-1|.|.
TGCGCCAGCAGCACAGCGACACTTACCGGGGAGCTGTTTTTT
CASSTATLTGELFF
>TRBJ2-1|14|TRBV27|.|.
TGTGCCAGCAGTTTCGGGACTTACGGCGATGAGCAGTTCTTC
CASSFGTYGDEQFF
>TRBJ2-3|14|TRBV7-2|.|once
TGTGCCAGCAGCTCCCCCCCTAGCACAGATACGCAGTATTTT
CASSSPPSTDTQYF
>TRBJ2-2|14|TRBV9|.|few
TGTGCCAGCAGCGAGACTAGTATGTACGGGGAGCTGTTTTTT
CASSETSMYGELFF
>TRBJ2-3|13|TRBV27|.|few
TGTGCCAGCCGGCCCTCTGGGGGAGATACGCAGTATTTT
CASRPSGGDTQYF
>TRBJ1-6|15|TRBV9|.|once
TGTGCCAGCAGCGCAGTGGAGTCGGTAAATTCACCCCTCCACTTT
CASSAVESVNSPLHF
>TRBJ1-4|14|TRBV19|.|.
TGTGCCAGTAGTCGACCAGGGATGTCGGAAAAACTGTTTTTT
CASSRPGMSEKLFF
>TRBJ2-1|14|TRBV9|.|.
TGTGCCAGCAGCACCCAACTAGGATGCAATGAGCAGTTCTTC
CASSTQLGCNEQFF
>TRBJ2-7|14|TRBV7-7|.|.
TGTGCCAGCAGCTTGGAAGGGGCAAGTGGCGAGCAGTACTTC
CASSLEGASGEQYF
>TRBJ2-1|14|TRBV5-6|.|.
TGTGCCAGCAGCAAGGACACCTCCTACAATGAGCAGTTCTTC
CASSKDTSYNEQFF
>TRBJ1-6|14|TRBV10-3|.|once
TGTGCCATCAGTGACAGGGACCGGGATTCACCCCTCCACTTT
CAISDRDRDSPLHF
>TRBJ1-1|14|TRBV2|TRBD1|.
TGTGCCAGCAGTGTAGGCAGGGGGGCCACTGAAGCTTTCTTT
CASSVGRGATEAFF
>TRBJ1-2|12|TRBV6-1|.|.
TGTGCCAACGCAGGGCCGGGTTATGGCTACACCTTC
CANAGPGYGYTF
>TRBJ1-5|13|TRBV11-2|.|.
TGTGCCAGCAGCTTAGATCTCGGGCAGCCCCAGCATTTT
CASSLDLGQPQHF
>TRBJ2-1|15|TRBV7-6|TRBD1|.
TGTGCCAGCAGCTTACGACAGGGGGCGTTTGGGGAGCAGTTCTTC
CASSLRQGAFGEQFF
>TRBJ1-5|14|TRBV19|TRBD1|.
TGTGCCAGTAGTGGGGACAGGGCTGGGCAGCCCCAGCATTTT
CASSGDRAGQPQHF
>TRBJ1-6|14|TRBV28|.|.
TGTGCCAGCAGTTTGAGGCAGGGCAATTCACCCCTCCACTTT
CASSLRQGNSPLHF
>TRBJ1-1|14|TRBV11-3|.|.
TGTGCCAGCAGCTTATCAGGGACGGACACTGAAGCTTTCTTT
CASSLSGTDTEAFF
>TRBJ1-4|14|TRBV10-3|.|.
TGTGCCACCTACGGGGGGGAAACTAATGAAAAACTGTTTTTT
CATYGGETNEKLFF
>TRBJ2-7|14|TRBV5-6|.|.
TGTGCCAGCAGCCGGGACTTAAGCTCCTACGAGCAGTACTTC
CASSRDLSSYEQYF
>TRBJ2-3|15|TRBV7-2|TRBD2|.
TGTGCCAGCAGGCCTCTAGCGGGGAGCACAGATACGCAGTATTTT
CASRPLAGSTDTQYF
>TRBJ1-1|14|TRBV14|.|.
TGTGCCAGCAGCTCCCTGGCAGGGCTTAAGGGGGCTTTCTTT
CASSSLAGLKGAFF